This T cell receptor (beta chain) was sequenced for a study of cytomegalovirus exposure and HLA in healthy donors (dated by TCRdb to 2016 to 2017). Regarding the research as a whole: In an earlier analysis of under 600 of the donors, 276 Gb of sequence data and about 110 million unique TCR beta sequences from some 170 million T cells were reported. An early release that covered roughly 600 HLA-typed donors contained approximately 290 gigabases of sequencing data and tens of millions of unique TCR sequences. The genetic ancestry cluster associated with self-reported Caucasian donors included 81% of the 398 genotyped donors. The aim of the study was to test whether cataloging public T cell receptors could identify signatures of past pathogen exposure. Using immunosequencing, the study profiled T cell repertoires from around 680 subjects and related those repertoires to cytomegalovirus serostatus. In addition to the first cohort of 650 to 750 subjects, a separate validation cohort of approximately 110 different subjects was used. To predict cytomegalovirus infection status, the study combined high-throughput TCR immunosequencing, statistical association of individual TCRs with disease status, and machine learning. A later analysis re-examined previously published TCR beta repertoires from roughly 720 donors and added high-resolution HLA genotyping to investigate patterns of TCR occurrence. Rather than using new phenotypic data, the later analysis identified candidate immune exposures from TCR beta sequences and from how often those sequences occurred across donors. To decide whether each TCR beta V gene segment behaved as functional or pseudogenic, an earlier analysis of approximately 590 of the donors relied on high-throughput TCR beta sequencing. Donor age, sex, ethnicity and CMV serostatus were compiled together with the repertoire data. A later genetic analysis took genome-wide SNP genotypes for about 65% of the 666 donors and used that subset as a discovery cohort. Every discovery cohort repertoire had been produced on one sequencing platform. HLA typing included class I and class II loci at four-digit resolution. The number of donors typed differed by locus, with roughly 620-630 for A, B, C, DRB1 and DQB1, 522 for DQA1, 606 for DPA1, and approximately 470 for DPB1. Several DR-DQ haplotypes were handled as single units for association and clustering because linkage in the cohort was strong. On average, approximately 250,000 unique TCR beta nucleotide sequences were sequenced per donor among about 400 genotyped donors of the cohort, with about 19% of those sequences being non-productive.

The cohort was made up of approximately 670 healthy bone marrow donors. All cohort members were sampled while nominally healthy, although unrecorded immune exposures were likely present. The donor was CMV seropositive and belonged to the group of 250 to 300 seropositive cohort members. Every donor gave a peripheral blood sample, and the peripheral blood mononuclear cells from that sample were used for TCR beta sequencing. The Qiagen DNeasy Blood Extraction Kit was used to extract genomic DNA from the blood cell samples. Receptor amplification or capture employed the immunoSEQ multiplex PCR assay. The multiplex PCR relied on a mix of 60 forward primers for TCR Vbeta segments and 13 reverse primers for TCR Jbeta segments. A multiplex PCR assay on genomic DNA amplified the CDR3 region of rearranged TCR beta genes. The amplified TCR beta libraries were sequenced on the Illumina HiSeq System as 87-base-pair reads. In the paper's pipeline: A later analysis tallied roughly 76 million unique TCR beta chains across the 550 to 850 repertoires, and approximately 9.9 million of those chains were shared by two or more donors. A nearest-neighbor algorithm error-corrected the raw reads and collapsed the reads into unique sequences, merging closely related sequences to remove PCR and sequencing errors. Alignment of CDR3 sequences to IMGT reference sequences was used to assign V, D and J gene segments. For a sequence to be retained, a match of at least six nucleotides was required to both a V gene segment and a J gene segment. A rearrangement was called productive if the CDR3 had no stop codons and remained in frame with V and J, and every other rearrangement was called non-productive. CDR3 was defined according to IMGT convention as the region running from the second conserved V-encoded cysteine to the conserved J-encoded phenylalanine. In an earlier analysis of around 570 of the donors, sequences lacking an unambiguous match to a single V gene segment were excluded. In an earlier analysis of about 590 of the donors, a V segment was called functional when productive rearrangements were above 56.7%, and segregating when the standard deviation between donors exceeded 5%. To diagnose cytomegalovirus status from the catalog of TCR beta chain sequences, a statistical classification framework was built. In a later analysis, V and J genes were assigned by comparing TCR nucleotide sequences against IMGT/GENE-DB human TR gene sequences. Using the TCRdist pipeline, a later analysis assigned CDR3 sequences along with most-parsimonious VDJ recombination scenarios. In a later analysis, each TCR beta chain was defined by its CDR3 amino acid sequence together with its V-gene family, and reads lacking a unique V-gene family were excluded. As a way to deal with suspected cross-contamination and a sequencing artifact, a later analysis dropped nearly 600 nucleotide sequences that were highly shared and had low generation probability. A later analysis calculated a clonal expansion index for each public chain from normalized within-repertoire ranks of inferred template counts. In a later analysis, generation probabilities were computed using a VDJ recombination model fitted to out-of-frame rearrangements, and the results were checked against IGoR. A later analysis scored TCR-TCR, TCR-HLA and TCR-CMV co-occurrence with hypergeometric tests, applying a repertoire-size bias correction to TCR pairs. To estimate false discovery rates, a later analysis permuted the HLA or CMV assignments 20 times. In a later analysis, co-occurring TCRs were grouped using DBSCAN, with TCRdist sequence similarity added in when clustering inside HLA-allele-positive subsets. Repertoires with fewer than 30,000 or more than 120,000 public chains were left out of co-occurrence clustering, as were about 5 repertoires with anomalous nucleotide sharing. TCRdb retrieved this table from immuneACCESS and kept in-frame rearrangements only. Not all clones are present; in checked studies, unresolved V genes account for under half, and no reason is known for the remainder. Clonal size and the V and J genes are those of that table, whereas D and trimming came from the DNA. This sample has under 200,000 clones in its table, and almost 80% of those were observed once. The ten largest account for more than 13% of the sample.

Points the paper makes about the study in general: This cohort had only TCR beta chains sequenced, and the lack of alpha or paired-chain data limited which features could be detected. Cytomegalovirus status was reported to be diagnosed by the classifier with high specificity and sensitivity in both the original and validation cohorts. A later analysis associated some 17,000 TCR beta sequences with specific HLA alleles at a false discovery rate of 0.05. Strong co-occurrence of HLA alleles, especially DR and DQ, made assigning TCR associations to individual alleles difficult. In a later analysis, TCR association rates were found to vary across HLA loci, with the most associated TCRs seen for DRB1 alleles and the fewest for HLA-C alleles. The earlier analysis of about 600 of the donors excluded 15 to 20 rarely observed V segments, including chromosome 9 orphons, because counts were too low. A cluster of highly shared sequence variants was judged likely to represent a technical artifact of the sequencing pipeline. In the study, 164 TCR beta chains were listed as associated with cytomegalovirus. According to a later analysis, parvovirus B19, influenza, CMV and Epstein-Barr virus appeared linked to several top co-occurrence clusters. In vitro tests confirmed that three of the cytomegalovirus-associated TCR beta chains recognize cytomegalovirus antigens. Because HLA typing was unavailable for some donors at each locus, only the typed subset was used in association tests. In a later analysis, HLA-associated TCR beta chains were found to be more clonally expanded and to have lower generation probabilities than equally common non-associated chains. A further reported finding was that TCR beta sequences accurately predicted the HLA-A and HLA-B alleles for most subjects in the first cohort. Sequencing depth was assumed to be roughly uniform across donors in the presence/absence analyses, though that assumption may not hold. The only immune exposure information available for the cohort was CMV serostatus. An association between a missense DCLRE1C variant and V-gene and J-gene trimming of TCR beta chains was found in a later genetic analysis and replicated in an independent cohort. According to a later genetic analysis, donors in an Asian-associated ancestry cluster had fewer N-insertions in productive TCRs than the roughly 700-donor mean. Some IMGT-functional V segments, including TRBV6-2 and TRBV6-3, could not be told apart with the 87-base-pair reads, so those segments were excluded. Correlated functional status among segregating V segments might reflect linkage disequilibrium, but an unknown experimental factor could not be ruled out. In an earlier analysis of 500 to 650 of the donors, most TCR beta V segments appeared in productive rearrangements about 90% or about 30% of the time, broadly matching IMGT annotations. According to a later analysis, most CMV-associated TCR beta chains appeared to be HLA-restricted, and the HLA associations seemed to be driven largely by CMV exposure. Most TCR sequences were observed very rarely across donors, whereas some public TCRs were present in many individuals. The authors suggested that the approach could potentially be extended to other disease states and immunological phenotypes.

In regard to this clone: Its antigen is currently not known. No per-base quality is available; no much larger clone lies one base away.

Germline trimming amounts to 1 base on V and 4 bases on J, with 12 as the count of junction bases outside the gene matches. Via the germline V gene, CDR1 is MDHEN and CDR2 SYDVKM. The CDR3 starts with the cysteine, ends with the phenylalanine, and has 19 residues. Of all the DNA, just the CDR3 is kept, 57 bases in frame from base 1. Input material: PBMCs. This receptor chain uses TRBV28 and TRBJ1-3, with TRBD1 identical over 11 junction bases. The clonotype comes from a middle-aged man in good health and CMV-seropositive. The nucleotides are TGTGCCAGCAGTTTATTCACGAGTGCCGGGACAGGGGGAGGAAACACCATATATTTT. Translated, it gives CASSLFTSAGTGGGNTIYF.